One sample yielded the 3 T cell receptor beta chains listed below, sequenced in a study. Using its own MiXCR run on the RT-PCR reads, TCRdb lists one record per CDR3 protein. The sample consists of hundreds of thousands of distinct CDR3 sequences, about 14% of them appearing once. Material: memory CD4+ T cells from blood. The receptors derive from a female donor in good health, serving as a healthy control.

This clonotype appeared a few times. J is TRBJ1-2 and V is TRBV12-3 or TRBV12-4; 9 bases map to TRBD1. The junction had 6 bases not matched to a gene; V was cut back by 5 bases and J by 8 bases. The CDR3 loop spans 13 amino acids. This chain's CDR3 is CASSGGTGFGYTF. The CDR3 DNA reads TGTGCCAGCAGTGGGGGGACAGGGTTCGGCTACACCTTC.

This clonotype was found a few times. The CDR3 DNA reads as TGTGCCAGCAGTTTCGCTAGCGGTTACTACGAGCAGTACTTC. It translates to CASSFASGYYEQYF. The V gene is TRBV28, the J gene TRBJ2-7; TRBD2 agrees at 7 bases. CDR3 length: 14 amino acids. The V gene end was trimmed by 3 bases and the J gene end by 3 bases; junction bases not matched to a gene: 5. Per the germline V gene, CDR1 is MDHEN and CDR2 is SYDVKM.

This clonotype was observed a handful of times. The chain uses TRBV6-2 or TRBV6-3 and TRBJ2-5; perhaps TRBD2 as D (5 bases). V was trimmed by 3 bases and J by 5 bases, leaving 10 bases between them. Per germline, CDR1 MNHEY and CDR2 SVGEGT. CDR3 length: 13 amino acids. As DNA, the CDR3 is TGTGCCAGCAGTTATAGCGTAGACGAGACCCAGTACTTC. It encodes CASSYSVDETQYF.